Listed here is a single T cell receptor beta chain. The same CDR3 can be traced to other DNA sequences in this sample. The data stem from a study of cytomegalovirus exposure and HLA in healthy donors. V lost 3 bases and J 7 bases, leaving 14 bases between the germline ends. Germline CDR1 and CDR2: SGHNT and YYREEE (reference sequence). The CDR3 has 13 residues. The PCR was carried out with 60 Vbeta primers and 13 Jbeta primers. Repertoires were generated with immunoSEQ multiplex PCR, while TCRdb's copy carries only in-frame clones and drops some. The sample lists around 110,000 clones; under 70% were seen once.

The receptor was derived from a man younger than 35 in good health and CMV-seronegative. The gene calls are TRBV5-4 and TRBJ2-7; D is unresolved. The sample consisted of PBMCs. The CDR3 sequence is CASSSSRAGEQYF. For the CDR3, the DNA is TGTGCCAGCAGCTCTTCTAGAGCTGGGGAGCAGTACTTC.